In this sample, the clone carrying this T cell receptor (beta chain) turned up once. Its antigen is not identified. V lost 3 bases to trimming and J lost 4 bases; unmatched junction nucleotides: 11. Germline V CDR1 and CDR2: MNHEY, SMNVEV (reference sequence). The CDR3 has 16 residues. TCRdb itself ran the reads through MiXCR, one entry per CDR3 protein. Found here are roughly 310,000 distinct CDR3 sequences, roughly 28% of them singletons; the top ten hold around 19%. This specimen comes from a study of T cell repertoires in cytomegalovirus infection. In the study overall: Through public TCR beta signatures, both CMV infection and matching HLA type were indicated.

Overall study findings and caveats: Dominating the ex vivo response were TCR beta clonotypes that were CMV-specific and HLA-C-restricted. Based on cumulative public TCR beta family frequency, carriers of CMV plus the relevant HLA were identified.

Sequencing used cultured PBMCs, obtained from culture after CMV antigen stimulation. V usage is TRBV27 and J usage is TRBJ1-2; 7 bases align to TRBD1. This receptor was taken from a human donor in good health (CMV status not recorded). Some clones in this sample may be carry-over from other donors' samples. The CDR3 DNA is TGTGCCAGCAGTTTTGAATACCCGACAGGGCTCTATGGCTACACCTTC. Amino acids: CASSFEYPTGLYGYTF.